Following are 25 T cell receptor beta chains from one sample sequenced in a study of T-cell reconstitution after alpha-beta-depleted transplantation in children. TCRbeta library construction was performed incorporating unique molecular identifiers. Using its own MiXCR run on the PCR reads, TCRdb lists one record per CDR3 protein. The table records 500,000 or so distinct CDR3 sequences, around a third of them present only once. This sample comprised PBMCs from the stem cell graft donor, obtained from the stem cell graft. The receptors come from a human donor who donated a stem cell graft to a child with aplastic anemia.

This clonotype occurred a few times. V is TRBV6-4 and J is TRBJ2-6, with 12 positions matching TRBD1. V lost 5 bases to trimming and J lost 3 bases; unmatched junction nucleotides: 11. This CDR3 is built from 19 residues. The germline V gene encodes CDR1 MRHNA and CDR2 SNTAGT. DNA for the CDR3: TGTGCCAGCAGTCACGCCCGGGACAGGGGGCTGGTTGGGGCCAACGTCCTGACTTTC. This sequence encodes CASSHARDRGLVGANVLTF.

The CDR3 reads CASSLVGRLSGANVLTF. For the CDR3, the DNA is TGTGCCAGCAGCTTAGTTGGCAGACTCTCTGGGGCCAACGTCCTGACTTTC. The chain links TRBV7-2 to TRBJ2-6, with D unresolved. CDR3 size: 17 residues. Germline values: CDR1 SGHTA, CDR2 FQGNSA. V lost 1 base and J 0 bases, leaving 10 bases between the germline ends.

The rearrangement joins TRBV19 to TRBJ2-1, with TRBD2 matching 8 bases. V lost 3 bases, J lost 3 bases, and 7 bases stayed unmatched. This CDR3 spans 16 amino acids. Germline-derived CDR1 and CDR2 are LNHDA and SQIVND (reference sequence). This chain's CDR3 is CASSIPSSGLYNEQFF. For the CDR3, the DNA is TGTGCCAGTAGTATTCCCTCTAGCGGGCTCTACAATGAGCAGTTCTTC.

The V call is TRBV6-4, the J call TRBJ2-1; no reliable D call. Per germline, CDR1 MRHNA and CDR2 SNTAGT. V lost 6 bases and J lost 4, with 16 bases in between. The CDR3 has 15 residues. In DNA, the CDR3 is TGTGCCAGCAGCCCAGGAATGGCGGATTACAATGAGCAGTTCTTC. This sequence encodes CASSPGMADYNEQFF.

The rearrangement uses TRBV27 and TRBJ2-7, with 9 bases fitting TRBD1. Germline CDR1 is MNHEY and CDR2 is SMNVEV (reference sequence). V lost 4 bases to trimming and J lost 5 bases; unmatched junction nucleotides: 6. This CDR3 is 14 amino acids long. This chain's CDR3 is CASSYRTGADEQYF. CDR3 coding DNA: TGTGCCAGCAGTTATCGGACAGGGGCGGACGAGCAGTACTTC.

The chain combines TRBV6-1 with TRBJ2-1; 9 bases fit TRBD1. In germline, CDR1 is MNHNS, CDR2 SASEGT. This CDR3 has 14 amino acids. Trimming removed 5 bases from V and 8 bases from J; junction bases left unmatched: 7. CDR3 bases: TGTGCCAGCAGTAAGAGGACAGGGGAAGATGAGCAGTTCTTC. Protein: CASSKRTGEDEQFF.

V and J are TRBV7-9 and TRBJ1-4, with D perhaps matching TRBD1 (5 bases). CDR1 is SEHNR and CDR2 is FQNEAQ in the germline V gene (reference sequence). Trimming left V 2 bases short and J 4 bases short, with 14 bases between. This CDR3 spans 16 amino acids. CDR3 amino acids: CASSLKEDTFNEKLFF. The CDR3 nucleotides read TGTGCCAGCAGCTTAAAAGAGGACACGTTTAATGAAAAACTGTTTTTT. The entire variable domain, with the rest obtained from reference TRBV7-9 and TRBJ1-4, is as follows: DTGVSQNPRHKITKRGQNVTFRCDPISEHNRLYWYRQTLGQGPEFLTYFQNEAQLEKSRLLSDRFSAERPKGSFSTLEIQRTEQGDSAMYLCASSLKEDTFNEKLFFGSGTQLSVL.

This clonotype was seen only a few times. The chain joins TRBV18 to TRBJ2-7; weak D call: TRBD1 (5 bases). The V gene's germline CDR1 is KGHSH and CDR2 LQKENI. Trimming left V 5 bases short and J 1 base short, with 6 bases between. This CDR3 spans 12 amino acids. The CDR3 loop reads CASSNRSYEQYV. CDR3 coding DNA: TGTGCCAGCTCAAACAGGTCCTACGAGCAGTACGTC.

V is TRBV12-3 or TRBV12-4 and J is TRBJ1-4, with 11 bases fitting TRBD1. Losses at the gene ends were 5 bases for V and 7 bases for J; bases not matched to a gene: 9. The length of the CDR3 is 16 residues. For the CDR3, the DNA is TGTGCCAGCAGTGTCCGGGACAGGGGGATGGGTGAAAAACTGTTTTTT. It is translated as CASSVRDRGMGEKLFF.

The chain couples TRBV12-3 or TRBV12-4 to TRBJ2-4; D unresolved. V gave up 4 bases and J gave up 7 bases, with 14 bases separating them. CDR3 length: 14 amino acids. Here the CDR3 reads CASSSPALWNIQYF. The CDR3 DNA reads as TGTGCCAGCAGTTCCCCTGCATTGTGGAACATTCAGTACTTC.

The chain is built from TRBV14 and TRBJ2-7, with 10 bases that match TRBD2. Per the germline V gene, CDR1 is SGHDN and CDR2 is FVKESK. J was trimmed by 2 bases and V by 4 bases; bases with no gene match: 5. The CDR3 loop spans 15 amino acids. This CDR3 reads CASSPTSGVTYEQYF. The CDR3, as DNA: TGTGCCAGCAGCCCCACTAGCGGGGTAACCTACGAGCAGTACTTC.

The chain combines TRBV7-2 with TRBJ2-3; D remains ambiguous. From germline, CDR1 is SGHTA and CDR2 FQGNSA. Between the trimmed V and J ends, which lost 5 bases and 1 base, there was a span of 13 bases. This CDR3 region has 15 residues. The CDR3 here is CASSPRGPRTDTQYF. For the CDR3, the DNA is TGTGCCAGCAGCCCCAGAGGACCGCGCACAGATACGCAGTATTTT.

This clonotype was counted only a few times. The DNA of the CDR3 is TGTGCCAGCAGTTACCAACGTATTGAAGCTTTCTTT. Its translation: CASSYQRIEAFF. The chain employs TRBV6-2 or TRBV6-3 and TRBJ1-1; D ambiguous. Trimming left V 2 bases short and J 7 bases short, with 8 bases between. The V gene's germline CDR1 is MNHEY and CDR2 SVGEGT. CDR3 size: 12 residues.

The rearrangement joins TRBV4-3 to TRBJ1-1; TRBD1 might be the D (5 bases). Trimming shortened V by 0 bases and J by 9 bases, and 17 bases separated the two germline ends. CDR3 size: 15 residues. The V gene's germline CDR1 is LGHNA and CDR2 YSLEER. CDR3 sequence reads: CASSQEWDGQPKAFF. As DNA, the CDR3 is TGCGCCAGCAGCCAAGAATGGGACGGGCAGCCCAAAGCTTTCTTT.

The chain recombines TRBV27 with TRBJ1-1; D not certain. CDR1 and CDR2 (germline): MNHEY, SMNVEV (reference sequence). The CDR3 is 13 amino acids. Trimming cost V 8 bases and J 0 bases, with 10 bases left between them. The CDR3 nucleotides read TGTGCCAGCGGCAACTTGATGAACACTGAAGCTTTCTTT. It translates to CASGNLMNTEAFF.

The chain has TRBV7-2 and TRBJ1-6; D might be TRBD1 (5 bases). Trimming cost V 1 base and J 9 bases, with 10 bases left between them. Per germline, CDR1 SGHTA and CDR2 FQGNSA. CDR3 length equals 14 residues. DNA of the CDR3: TGTGCCAGCAGCTTAGGGGGGGAAAGTTCACCCCTCCACTTT. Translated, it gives CASSLGGESSPLHF. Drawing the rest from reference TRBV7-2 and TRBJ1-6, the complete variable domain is GAGVSQSPSNKVTEKGKDVELRCDPISGHTALYWYRQSLGQGLEFLIYFQGNSAPDKSGLPSDRFSAERTGGSVSTLTIQRTQQEDSAVYLCASSLGGESSPLHFGNGTRLTVT.

The CDR3 bases are TGTGCCAGCAGCCGTTATAGCGGGAGCTCCTACAATGAGCAGTTCTTC. Protein sequence: CASSRYSGSSYNEQFF. This sequence joins TRBV11-2 and TRBJ2-1; 9 bases fit TRBD2. J was trimmed by 0 bases and V by 5 bases; bases with no gene match: 5. Germline V gene sequence: CDR1 SGHAT, CDR2 FQNNGV. The CDR3 has 16 residues.

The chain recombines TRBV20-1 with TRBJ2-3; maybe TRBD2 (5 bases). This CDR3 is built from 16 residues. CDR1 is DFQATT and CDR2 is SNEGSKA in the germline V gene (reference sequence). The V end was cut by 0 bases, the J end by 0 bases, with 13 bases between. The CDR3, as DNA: TGCAGTGCTAGAGATTGGGTCCGGGGTAGCACAGATACGCAGTATTTT. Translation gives CSARDWVRGSTDTQYF.

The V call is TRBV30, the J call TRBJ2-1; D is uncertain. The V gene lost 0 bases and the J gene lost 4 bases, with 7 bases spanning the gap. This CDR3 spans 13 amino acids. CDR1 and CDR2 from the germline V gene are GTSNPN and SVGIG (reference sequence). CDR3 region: CAWSVKGYNEQFF. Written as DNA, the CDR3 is TGTGCCTGGAGTGTAAAGGGTTACAATGAGCAGTTCTTC.

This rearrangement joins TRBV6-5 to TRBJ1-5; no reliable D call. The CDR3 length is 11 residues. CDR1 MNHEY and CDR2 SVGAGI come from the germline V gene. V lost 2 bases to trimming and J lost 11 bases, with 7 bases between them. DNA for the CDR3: TGTGCCAGCAGTTACAATCGGGCCCAGCATTTT. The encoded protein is CASSYNRAQHF.

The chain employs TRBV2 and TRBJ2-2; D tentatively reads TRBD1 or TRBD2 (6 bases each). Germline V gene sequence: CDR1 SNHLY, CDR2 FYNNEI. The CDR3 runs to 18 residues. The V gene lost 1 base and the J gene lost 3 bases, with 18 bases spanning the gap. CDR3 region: CASSEGPDRTGDTGELFF. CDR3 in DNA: TGTGCCAGCAGTGAAGGCCCCGACAGGACGGGGGACACCGGGGAGCTGTTTTTT.

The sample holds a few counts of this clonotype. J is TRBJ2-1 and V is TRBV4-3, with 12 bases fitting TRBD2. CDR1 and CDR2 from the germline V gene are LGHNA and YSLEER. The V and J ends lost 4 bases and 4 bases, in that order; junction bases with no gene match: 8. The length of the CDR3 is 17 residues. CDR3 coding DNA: TGCGCCAGCAGCCCCGGGCGACTAGCGGGAGAGTACAATGAGCAGTTCTTC. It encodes CASSPGRLAGEYNEQFF.

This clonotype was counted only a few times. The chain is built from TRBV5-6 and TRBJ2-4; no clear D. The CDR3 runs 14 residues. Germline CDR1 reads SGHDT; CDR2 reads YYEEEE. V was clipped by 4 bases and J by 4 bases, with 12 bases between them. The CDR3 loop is CASSAVPTKNIQYF. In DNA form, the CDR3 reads TGTGCCAGCAGCGCCGTTCCGACTAAAAACATTCAGTACTTC.

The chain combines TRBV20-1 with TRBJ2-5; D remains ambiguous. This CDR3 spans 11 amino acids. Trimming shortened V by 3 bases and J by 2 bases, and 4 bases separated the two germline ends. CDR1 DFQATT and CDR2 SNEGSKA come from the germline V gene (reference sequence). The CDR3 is CSASHQETQYF. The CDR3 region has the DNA TGCAGTGCTAGTCATCAAGAGACCCAGTACTTC.

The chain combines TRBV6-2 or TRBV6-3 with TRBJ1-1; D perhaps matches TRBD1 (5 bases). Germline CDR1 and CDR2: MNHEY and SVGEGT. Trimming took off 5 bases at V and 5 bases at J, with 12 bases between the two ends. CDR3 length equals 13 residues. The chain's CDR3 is CASSRWTRTEAFF. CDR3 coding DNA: TGTGCCAGCAGTAGATGGACAAGGACTGAAGCTTTCTTT.